This TCR beta chain derives from a study of cytomegalovirus exposure and HLA in healthy donors. The PCR used 60 Vbeta and 13 Jbeta primers. Some clones are missing from TCRdb's copy, which holds only in-frame ones; the method was immunoSEQ multiplex PCR. The top ten hold 1.5% to 2% of the sample, which has some 160,000 clones, roughly 10% seen once. Overall study findings and caveats: Later analysis associated a missense DCLRE1C variant with TCR beta V- and J-gene trimming.

Details on this clone: The target antigen is unknown.

The CDR3 extends over 15 amino acids. Germline V lookup: CDR1 SGHTA, CDR2 FQGNSA. V trimming: 0 bases; J trimming: 4 bases; junction bases outside the gene matches: 4. This clonotype originated in a male donor in good health and CMV-seronegative. Sequenced material: PBMCs. V usage is TRBV7-2 and J usage is TRBJ2-7; 9 nucleotides align to TRBD2. The chain's CDR3 is CASSLASGSGYEQYF. The CDR3 DNA follows: TGTGCCAGCAGCTTAGCTAGCGGGAGCGGGTACGAGCAGTACTTC.